One and the same sample provided the 6 T cell receptor beta chains below, sequenced in a study of cytomegalovirus exposure and HLA in healthy donors. Method: immunoSEQ multiplex PCR; TCRdb's copy keeps in-frame clones and lacks some. The profile shows approximately 210,000 clones, 80% to 90% of them singletons. The material sequenced was PBMCs. These receptors were collected from a woman between 18 and 30 years old in good health and CMV-seronegative.

The chain has TRBV28 and TRBJ2-7; 8 positions match TRBD1. Germline V gene sequence: CDR1 MDHEN, CDR2 SYDVKM. This CDR3 has 16 amino acids. V lost 4 bases to trimming and J lost 2 bases; unmatched junction nucleotides: 10. DNA of the CDR3: TGTGCCAGCAGTTCACGAGGACAGGGTGTCCCCTACGAGCAGTACTTC. Translated, it gives CASSSRGQGVPYEQYF.

The rearrangement links TRBV6-1 to TRBJ2-6; D may be TRBD2 (6 bases). V lost 2 bases, J lost 4 bases, and 12 bases lay in between. This CDR3 spans 16 amino acids. Germline V gives CDR1 MNHNS, CDR2 SASEGT. The DNA of the CDR3 is TGTGCCAGCAGTGAAATAGGAGGGGCCGGGGCCAACGTCCTGACTTTC. It codes for CASSEIGGAGANVLTF.

The gene calls are TRBV27 and TRBJ2-1; 14 positions match TRBD2. Trimming cost V 6 bases and J 8 bases; bases outside gene matches: 15. Germline V gene data show CDR1 as MNHEY and CDR2 as SMNVEV (reference sequence). The CDR3 spans 18 residues. CDR3 sequence: CASSAIGTSGSIVDEQFF. The CDR3 region has the DNA TGTGCCAGCAGCGCGATCGGGACTAGCGGGAGTATTGTTGATGAGCAGTTCTTC.

The rearrangement joins TRBV5-1 to TRBJ2-2, with a tentative D call TRBD2 (6 bases). The germline V gene has CDR1 SGHRS and CDR2 YFSETQ. The CDR3 has 17 residues. The germline V and J ends were trimmed by 0 bases and 0 bases, with 12 bases remaining between them. The CDR3 DNA follows: TGCGCCAGCAGCTTGGGGGCTAGCGTCACGAACACCGGGGAGCTGTTTTTT. Translation gives CASSLGASVTNTGELFF. Variable domain in full (rest from reference TRBV5-1 and TRBJ2-2): KAGVTQTPRYLIKTRGQQVTLSCSPISGHRSVSWYQQTPGQGLQFLFEYFSETQRNKGNFPGRFSGRQFSNSRSEMNVSTLELGDSALYLCASSLGASVTNTGELFFGEGSRLTVL.

This chain links TRBV28 with TRBJ1-2, with 10 bases lining up with TRBD1. Germline-derived CDR1 and CDR2 are MDHEN and SYDVKM. Unmatched junction bases numbered 6, after V lost 5 bases and J lost 3 bases. The CDR3 is 15 residues long. CDR3 bases: TGTGCCAGCAGTCCGACAGGGGGCCGGGACTATGGCTACACCTTC. Translating it yields CASSPTGGRDYGYTF.

The J gene is TRBJ2-7, the V gene TRBV7-9; D perhaps matches TRBD2 (6 bases). Looked up from germline, CDR1 is SEHNR and CDR2 is FQNEAQ (reference sequence). This CDR3 is 13 amino acids long. Trimming took off 5 bases at V and 4 bases at J, with 12 bases between the two ends. The CDR3 protein is CASSPFGGYEQYF. The CDR3, as DNA: TGTGCCAGCAGCCCTTTCGGGGGTTACGAGCAGTACTTC.